Presented here are 20 T cell receptor beta chains from one specimen sequenced in a study of early T cells in non-severe SARS-CoV-2 infection. In TCRdb, the 5' RACE reads were re-called with MiXCR into one record per CDR3 protein. The table records over 95,000 distinct CDR3 sequences, approximately 16% of them present only once. The sequencing sample was made of whole blood. Receptors were obtained from an adult who was a healthcare worker with PCR-confirmed SARS-CoV-2 infection or an uninfected control (not recorded which).

The genes are TRBV6-2 or TRBV6-3 and TRBJ1-1, with 8 nucleotides matching TRBD1. The CDR3 contains 15 residues. V trimming: 5 bases; J trimming: 6 bases; junction bases outside the gene matches: 11. In germline, CDR1 is MNHEY, CDR2 SVGEGT. The CDR3 spells CASSIPYRGAAEAFF. The CDR3 coding sequence is TGTGCCAGCAGTATACCATACAGGGGGGCGGCTGAAGCTTTCTTT.

This clonotype was recorded a few times. This chain connects TRBV28 to TRBJ2-2; 7 bases agree with TRBD1. Germline V CDR1 and CDR2: MDHEN, SYDVKM. V dropped 5 bases and J dropped 7; count of bases not matched to a gene: 10. CDR3 length equals 15 residues. The CDR3 nucleotides read TGTGCCAGCAGTCTCGCTAGCCGACAGGGCGGGGAGCTGTTTTTT. This encodes CASSLASRQGGELFF. The complete variable domain, with remaining parts taken from reference TRBV28 and TRBJ2-2, reads DVKVTQSSRYLVKRTGEKVFLECVQDMDHENMFWYRQDPGLGLRLIYFSYDVKMKEKGDIPEGYSVSREKKERFSLILESASTNQTSMYLCASSLASRQGGELFFGEGSRLTVL.

The table lists this clonotype with a few counts. The rearrangement uses TRBV6-6 and TRBJ2-1; 10 bases align to TRBD1. Trimming took 2 bases from V and 4 from J; bases not matched to a gene: 2. Germline V gives CDR1 MNHNY, CDR2 SVGAGI (reference sequence). The CDR3 covers 15 residues. The CDR3 loop reads CASSYGGQGYNEQFF. The CDR3 bases are TGTGCCAGCAGTTACGGGGGACAGGGGTACAATGAGCAGTTCTTC.

This clonotype has a handful of counts. The chain joins TRBV20-1 to TRBJ1-6; 10 nucleotides line up with TRBD1. Germline assignment: CDR1 DFQATT and CDR2 SNEGSKA (reference sequence). The CDR3 runs 16 residues. The V gene end was trimmed by 4 bases and the J gene end by 6 bases; junction bases not matched to a gene: 9. CDR3 sequence: CSANLAGQGGNSPLHF. In DNA, the CDR3 is TGCAGTGCTAACCTGGCCGGACAGGGGGGTAATTCACCCCTCCACTTT.

This clonotype was counted at least ten times. The chain recombines TRBV2 with TRBJ2-3; 7 bases align to TRBD2. The CDR3 is 13 amino acids. Looked up from germline, CDR1 is SNHLY and CDR2 is FYNNEI. The V and J ends lost 7 bases and 2 bases, in that order; junction bases with no gene match: 3. Written as DNA, the CDR3 is TGTGCCAGCACGGGGACTAACACAGATACGCAGTATTTT. Residues: CASTGTNTDTQYF.

This clonotype was counted a few times. The chain uses TRBV12-3 or TRBV12-4 and TRBJ2-7, with a possible D match to TRBD1 (6 bases). This CDR3 has 14 residues. The germline V and J ends were trimmed by 6 bases and 3 bases, with 15 bases remaining between them. CDR3 DNA sequence: TGTGCCAGCAGGGGAGTGGACAGAAACTACGAGCAGTACTTC. Protein sequence: CASRGVDRNYEQYF.

The rearrangement links TRBV6-6 to TRBJ1-4, with TRBD1 matching 7 bases. The V and J ends lost 0 bases and 3 bases, in that order; junction bases with no gene match: 7. The CDR3 has 17 residues. Germline lookup yields CDR1 MNHNY and CDR2 SVGAGI (reference sequence). CDR3 protein: CASSYSKGAPANEKLFF. The CDR3 bases are TGTGCCAGCAGTTACTCGAAGGGGGCGCCGGCTAATGAAAAACTGTTTTTT.

The chain has TRBV5-6 and TRBJ2-1, with no clear D. CDR1 is SGHDT, CDR2 YYEEEE, per germline. V lost 0 bases, J lost 2 bases, and 6 bases lay in between. CDR3 length: 14 amino acids. CDR3: CASSLGSPYNEQFF. Written as DNA, the CDR3 is TGTGCCAGCAGCTTGGGATCCCCCTACAATGAGCAGTTCTTC.

This clonotype was detected a few times. The J gene is TRBJ1-1, the V gene TRBV29-1; a weak D match, TRBD1 (6 bases). Germline CDR1 is SQVTM and CDR2 is ANQGSEA. V lost 5 bases and J lost 3, with 22 bases in between. CDR3 length: 16 residues. CDR3 sequence (DNA): TGCAGCGTTTTCAAACAGGGAGGTCGGATGGACACTGAAGCTTTCTTT. This sequence encodes CSVFKQGGRMDTEAFF.

The chain combines TRBV29-1 with TRBJ2-5, with D possibly being TRBD2 (5 bases). There are 12 residues in the CDR3. The V gene lost 6 bases and the J gene lost 4 bases, with 12 bases spanning the gap. Germline assignment: CDR1 SQVTM and CDR2 ANQGSEA. The DNA of the CDR3 is TGCAGCGTCCCCATGGGAGCAGAGACCCAGTACTTC. Translating it yields CSVPMGAETQYF.

This clonotype appeared many times. The rearrangement joins TRBV29-1 to TRBJ2-7; no definite D call. The CDR3 has 12 amino acids. V lost 4 bases, J lost 4 bases, and 11 bases lay in between. Germline V gene lookup returns CDR1 SQVTM and CDR2 ANQGSEA. CDR3 in DNA: TGCAGCGTTGTTGGCAGTTCATACGAGCAGTACTTC. This translates into CSVVGSSYEQYF.

This clonotype came up many times. The rearrangement uses TRBV6-2 or TRBV6-3 and TRBJ2-1, with a possible D match to TRBD1 (5 bases). V dropped 6 bases and J dropped 6 bases, with 24 bases sitting between them. There are 17 residues in the CDR3. The germline CDR1 and CDR2 sequences are MNHEY and SVGEGT. Here the CDR3 DNA reads TGTGCCAGCAGCCCCCCCCCACGACAGTTCTGGGCCAATGAGCAGTTCTTC. Encoded protein: CASSPPPRQFWANEQFF.

This rearrangement joins TRBV24-1 to TRBJ2-1, with TRBD1 matching over 9 bases. Trimming took 5 bases from V and 10 from J; bases not matched to a gene: 8. In germline, CDR1 is KGHDR, CDR2 SFDVKD. The CDR3 length is 14 residues. CDR3 region: CATSAGQGQREQFF. The CDR3 region has the DNA TGTGCCACCAGTGCGGGACAGGGACAACGGGAGCAGTTCTTC.

Ten or more counts support this clonotype. This rearrangement joins TRBV2 to TRBJ1-1, with 7 positions matching TRBD1. After removal of 5 bases from V and 6 bases from J, the junction contained 6 bases not matched to a gene. This CDR3 is 13 amino acids long. CDR1 and CDR2 from the germline V gene are SNHLY and FYNNEI. CDR3 bases: TGTGCCAGCAGTTTTGGCAGGGGGGCTGAAGCTTTCTTT. This sequence encodes CASSFGRGAEAFF.

In this sample, this clonotype turned up a few times. The J gene is TRBJ2-7, the V gene TRBV12-3 or TRBV12-4; D assignment may be TRBD1 or TRBD2 (5 bases each). V dropped 2 bases and J dropped 7 bases, with 15 bases sitting between them. The CDR3 extends over 14 amino acids. As DNA, the CDR3 is TGTGCCAGCAGTTTAAGCCCGGCCGAGGGGGAGCAGTACTTC. Protein: CASSLSPAEGEQYF.

The gene calls are TRBV20-1 and TRBJ2-3; D call uncertain. The V gene lost 6 bases and the J gene lost 5 bases, with 15 bases spanning the gap. This CDR3 comprises 13 residues. Germline V gives CDR1 DFQATT, CDR2 SNEGSKA (reference sequence). CDR3 in DNA: TGCAGTGCCGTTTTCAGAGTTGGAGATACGCAGTATTTT. Translated, it gives CSAVFRVGDTQYF.

The chain has TRBV11-2 and TRBJ2-2; D is perhaps TRBD2 (6 bases). Trimming removed 7 bases at V and 4 bases at J, with 16 bases between. The CDR3 totals 15 residues. CDR1 is SGHAT, CDR2 FQNNGV, per germline. The CDR3 here is CASIPGLLTTGELFF. The CDR3 bases are TGTGCCAGCATACCGGGACTTCTTACCACCGGGGAGCTGTTTTTT.

The V call is TRBV14, the J call TRBJ2-7, with D hard to call. Germline V lookup: CDR1 SGHDN, CDR2 FVKESK. This CDR3 is built from 13 residues. With 4 bases removed from V and 0 bases from J, the gap between germline ends came to 7 bases. The CDR3: CASSPRASYEQYF. Written as DNA, the CDR3 is TGTGCCAGCAGCCCCCGGGCCTCCTACGAGCAGTACTTC.

This clonotype appeared many times. V is TRBV5-6 and J is TRBJ1-2, with 7 positions matching TRBD1. Germline lookup yields CDR1 SGHDT and CDR2 YYEEEE. V gave up 2 bases and J gave up 6 bases; unmatched junction bases: 7. CDR3 length: 14 residues. The CDR3 reads CASSFYDRADGYTF. The CDR3, as DNA: TGTGCCAGCAGCTTTTATGACAGGGCGGATGGCTACACCTTC.

This clonotype was seen repeatedly, ten times or more. V gene TRBV14 combines with J gene TRBJ1-1, with 7 bases fitting TRBD1. Per the germline V gene, CDR1 is SGHDN and CDR2 is FVKESK. V was clipped by 4 bases and J by 6 bases; unmatched bases: 11. The CDR3 contains 15 residues. The CDR3 DNA follows: TGTGCCAGCAGCCTAGGACAGGTCCGGATCTCTGAAGCTTTCTTT. It specifies CASSLGQVRISEAFF.